The rows below give T cell receptor beta chains drawn from one sample of a study of response to subunit inactivated influenza vaccine. One entry per CDR3 protein, called by TCRdb with MiXCR from the RT-PCR reads. The sample yields roughly 700,000 distinct CDR3 sequences, about 15% seen once. The sample here was PBMCs from blood, taken around 15 days before vaccination. Receptors originate from a man in his fifties or sixties who received an inactivated influenza vaccine. Each CDR3 is given with its conserved first and last residue. Each record gives: V gene, D gene, CDR3 protein. A D gene is named only where the DNA matches it firmly.

TRBV18,.,CASSPNQETQYF
TRBV9,.,CASSVGTDYGYTF
TRBV4-2,TRBD2,CASSQVSQAGVGTDTQYF
TRBV18,.,CASSPNLARAGNSPLHF
TRBV20-1,TRBD1,CSATGDGTYSNQPQHF
TRBV4-3,TRBD2,CASSQGGTSGGADETQYF
TRBV13,.,CASSSYGSRANVLTF
TRBV7-9,.,CASSHLAYEQYF
TRBV5-6,TRBD1,CASSWGQGETLTDTQYF
TRBV3-1,.,CASSQGVSTGELFF
TRBV29-1,TRBD1,CSVEEGTGGNQPQHF
TRBV4-3,.,CASSPRGATNEKLFF
TRBV20-1,TRBD1,CSARTGGQPQHF
TRBV28,.,CASLSGINYNEQFF
TRBV7-2,TRBD2,CASGRLAGGQPYEQYF
TRBV6-2/TRBV6-3,TRBD2,CASTDGTGKRLAGGRHEQFF
TRBV20-1,.,CSADTGSNSPLHF
TRBV28,.,CASRPGASFGELFF
TRBV15,TRBD1,CATSRSGQNEKLFF
TRBV11-2,TRBD2,CASSLVSRTSGRALTYEQYF
TRBV6-1,TRBD1,CASRLGQGLYGYTF
TRBV7-2,.,CASSAIGPGLSYNEQFF
TRBV3-1,.,CASSKGGRSSGNTIYF
TRBV12-3/TRBV12-4,TRBD2,CASSLVWRGGPTGELFF
TRBV20-1,.,CSARVLEKLFF
TRBV20-1,.,CSATDGRTYEQYF
TRBV11-2,.,CASSSRQVLPSGANVLTF
TRBV5-1,.,CASSLGARGTGELFF
TRBV29-1,.,CSVAGLTSTGELFF
TRBV7-9,.,CASSLLGSTEAFF
TRBV9,.,CASSRGGLSSYNEQFF
TRBV4-3,.,CASSQGLPAEQFF
TRBV10-3,TRBD2,CAISLGSGGEETQYF